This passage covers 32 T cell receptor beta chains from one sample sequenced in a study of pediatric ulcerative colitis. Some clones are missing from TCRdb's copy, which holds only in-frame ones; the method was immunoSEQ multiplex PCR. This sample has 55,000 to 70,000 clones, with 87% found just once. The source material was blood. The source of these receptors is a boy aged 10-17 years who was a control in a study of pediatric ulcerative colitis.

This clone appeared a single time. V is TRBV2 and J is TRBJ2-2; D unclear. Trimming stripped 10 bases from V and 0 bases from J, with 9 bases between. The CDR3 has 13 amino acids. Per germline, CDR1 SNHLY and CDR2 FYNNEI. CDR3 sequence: CATSATNTGELFF. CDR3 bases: TGTGCCACCTCGGCGACGAACACCGGGGAGCTGTTTTTT.

The CDR3 DNA sequence: TGTGCCAGCAGCCTGGGTCTTGACACCATATATTTT. This sequence encodes CASSLGLDTIYF. The chain carries TRBV11-3 and TRBJ1-3; D ambiguous. This CDR3 contains 12 residues. Germline lookup yields CDR1 SGHNT and CDR2 YENEEA. V was pared by 5 bases and J by 8 bases, with 10 bases between. The whole variable domain, filled in from reference TRBV11-3 and TRBJ1-3, reads EAGVVQSPRYKIIEKKQPVAFWCNPISGHNTLYWYLQNLGQGPELLIRYENEEAVDDSQLPKDRFSAERLKGVDSTLKIQPAELGDSAVYLCASSLGLDTIYFGEGSWLTVV.

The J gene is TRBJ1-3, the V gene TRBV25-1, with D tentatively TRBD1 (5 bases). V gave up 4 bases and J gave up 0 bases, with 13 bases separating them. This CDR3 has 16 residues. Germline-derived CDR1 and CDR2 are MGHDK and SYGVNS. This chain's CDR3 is CASSGPGTGSGNTIYF. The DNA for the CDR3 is TGTGCCAGCAGTGGTCCGGGGACGGGCTCTGGAAACACCATATATTTT.

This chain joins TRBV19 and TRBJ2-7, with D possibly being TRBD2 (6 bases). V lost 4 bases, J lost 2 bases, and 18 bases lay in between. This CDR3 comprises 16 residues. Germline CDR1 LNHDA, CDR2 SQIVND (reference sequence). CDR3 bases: TGTGCCAGTAGTAAGGGACTTATATTGGAGGCCTACGAGCAGTACTTC. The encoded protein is CASSKGLILEAYEQYF.

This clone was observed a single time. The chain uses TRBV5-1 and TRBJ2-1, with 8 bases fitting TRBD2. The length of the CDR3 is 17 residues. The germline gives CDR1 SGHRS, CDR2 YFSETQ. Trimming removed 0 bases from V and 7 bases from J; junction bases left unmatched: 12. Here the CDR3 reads CASSLARRGVGSNEQFF. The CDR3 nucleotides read TGCGCCAGCAGCTTGGCCCGGCGGGGGGTTGGGTCGAATGAGCAGTTCTTC.

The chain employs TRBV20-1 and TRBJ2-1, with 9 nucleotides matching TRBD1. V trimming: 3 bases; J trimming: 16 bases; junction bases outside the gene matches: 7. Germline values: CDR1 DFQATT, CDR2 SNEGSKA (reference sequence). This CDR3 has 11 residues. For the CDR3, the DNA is TGCAGTGCTAGGGGTGGGACAGGGTGTTTCTTC. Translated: CSARGGTGCFF.

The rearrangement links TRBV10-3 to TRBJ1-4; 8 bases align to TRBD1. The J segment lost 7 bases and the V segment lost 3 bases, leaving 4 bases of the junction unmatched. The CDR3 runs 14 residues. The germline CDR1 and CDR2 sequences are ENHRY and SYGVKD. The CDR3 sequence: CAISDRDRPEKLFF. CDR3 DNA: TGTGCCATCAGTGACCGGGACAGGCCTGAAAAACTGTTTTTT.

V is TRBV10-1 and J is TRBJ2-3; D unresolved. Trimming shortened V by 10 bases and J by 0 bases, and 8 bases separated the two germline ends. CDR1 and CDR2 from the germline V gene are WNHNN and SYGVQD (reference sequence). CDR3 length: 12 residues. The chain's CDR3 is CANPRSTDTQYF. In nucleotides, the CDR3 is TGCGCCAACCCCCGTAGCACAGATACGCAGTATTTT.

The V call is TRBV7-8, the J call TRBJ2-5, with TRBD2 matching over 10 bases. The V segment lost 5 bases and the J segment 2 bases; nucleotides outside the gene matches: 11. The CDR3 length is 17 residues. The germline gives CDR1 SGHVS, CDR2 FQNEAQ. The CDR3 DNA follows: TGTGCCAGCAGCGGATATCAACTAGCGGGGTCACAAGAGACCCAGTACTTC. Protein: CASSGYQLAGSQETQYF.

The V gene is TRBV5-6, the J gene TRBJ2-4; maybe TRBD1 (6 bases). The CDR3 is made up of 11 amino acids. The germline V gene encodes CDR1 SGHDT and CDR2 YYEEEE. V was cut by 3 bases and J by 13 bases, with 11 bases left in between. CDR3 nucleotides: TGTGCCAGCAGCTCTACAGGGCGCCAGTACTTC. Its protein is CASSSTGRQYF.

The CDR3 sequence is CASSAERDEKLFF. The DNA of the CDR3 is TGTGCCAGCAGCGCCGAGCGAGACGAAAAACTGTTTTTT. The genes are TRBV11-1 and TRBJ1-4; D gene ambiguous. Germline assignment: CDR1 SGHAT and CDR2 FQDESV (reference sequence). The germline V and J ends were trimmed by 5 bases and 8 bases, with 12 bases remaining between them. This CDR3 spans 13 amino acids.

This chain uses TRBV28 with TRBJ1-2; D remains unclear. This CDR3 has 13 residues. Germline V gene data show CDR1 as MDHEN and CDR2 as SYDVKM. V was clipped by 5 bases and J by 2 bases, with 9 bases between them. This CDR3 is CASSPRHNYGYTF. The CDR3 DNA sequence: TGTGCCAGCAGTCCCAGACACAACTATGGCTACACCTTC.

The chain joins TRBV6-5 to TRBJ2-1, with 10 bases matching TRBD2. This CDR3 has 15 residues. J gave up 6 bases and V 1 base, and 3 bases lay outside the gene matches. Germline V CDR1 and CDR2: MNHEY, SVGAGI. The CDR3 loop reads CASSYYASGGNEQFF. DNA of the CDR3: TGTGCCAGCAGTTACTATGCTAGCGGGGGCAATGAGCAGTTCTTC.

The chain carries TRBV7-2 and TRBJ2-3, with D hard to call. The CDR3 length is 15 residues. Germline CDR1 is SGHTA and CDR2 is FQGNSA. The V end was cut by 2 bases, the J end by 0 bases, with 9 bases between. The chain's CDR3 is CASSLRSVSTDTQYF. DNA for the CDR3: TGTGCCAGCAGCTTAAGATCTGTAAGCACAGATACGCAGTATTTT. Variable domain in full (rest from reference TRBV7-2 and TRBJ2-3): GAGVSQSPSNKVTEKGKDVELRCDPISGHTALYWYRQSLGQGLEFLIYFQGNSAPDKSGLPSDRFSAERTGGSVSTLTIQRTQQEDSAVYLCASSLRSVSTDTQYFGPGTRLTVL.

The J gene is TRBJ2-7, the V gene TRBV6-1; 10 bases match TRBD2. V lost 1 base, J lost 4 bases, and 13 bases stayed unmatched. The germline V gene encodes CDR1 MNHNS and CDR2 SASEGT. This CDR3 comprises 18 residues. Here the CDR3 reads CASSEGIIGGTSVYEQYF. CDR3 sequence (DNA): TGTGCCAGCAGTGAAGGAATCATTGGGGGGACTAGCGTGTACGAGCAGTACTTC.

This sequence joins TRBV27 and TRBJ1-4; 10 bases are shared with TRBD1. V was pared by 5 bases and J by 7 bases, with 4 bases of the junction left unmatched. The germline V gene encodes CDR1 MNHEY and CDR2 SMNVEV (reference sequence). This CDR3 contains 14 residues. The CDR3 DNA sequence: TGTGCCAGCAGTCCACGACAGGGGGCTGAAAAACTGTTTTTT. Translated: CASSPRQGAEKLFF.

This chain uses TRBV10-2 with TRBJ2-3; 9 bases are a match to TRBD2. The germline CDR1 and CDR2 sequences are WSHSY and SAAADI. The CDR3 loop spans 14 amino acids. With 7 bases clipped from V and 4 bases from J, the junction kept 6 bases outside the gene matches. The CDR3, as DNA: TGCGCCAGCAAGAGGGGCGGGGGGGCAGATACGCAGTATTTT. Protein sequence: CASKRGGGADTQYF.

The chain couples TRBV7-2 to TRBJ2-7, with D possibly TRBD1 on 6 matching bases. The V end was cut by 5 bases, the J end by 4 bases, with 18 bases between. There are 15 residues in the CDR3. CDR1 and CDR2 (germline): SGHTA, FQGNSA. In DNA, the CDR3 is TGTGCCAGCAGCCCGCGGACAGCAAAGGGGTACGAGCAGTACTTC. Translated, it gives CASSPRTAKGYEQYF.

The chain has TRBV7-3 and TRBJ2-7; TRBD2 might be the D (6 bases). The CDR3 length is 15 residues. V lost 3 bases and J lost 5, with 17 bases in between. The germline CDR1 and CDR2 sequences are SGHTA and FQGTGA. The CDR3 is CASSFSASAPNEQYF. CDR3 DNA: TGTGCCAGCAGCTTCTCGGCTAGCGCACCTAACGAGCAGTACTTC.

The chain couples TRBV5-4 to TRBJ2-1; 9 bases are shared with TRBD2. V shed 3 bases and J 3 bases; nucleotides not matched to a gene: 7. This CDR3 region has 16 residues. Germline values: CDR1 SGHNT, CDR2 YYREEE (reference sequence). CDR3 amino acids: CASSSAYSGGYNEQFF. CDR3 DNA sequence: TGTGCCAGCAGCTCGGCGTATAGCGGGGGCTACAATGAGCAGTTCTTC.

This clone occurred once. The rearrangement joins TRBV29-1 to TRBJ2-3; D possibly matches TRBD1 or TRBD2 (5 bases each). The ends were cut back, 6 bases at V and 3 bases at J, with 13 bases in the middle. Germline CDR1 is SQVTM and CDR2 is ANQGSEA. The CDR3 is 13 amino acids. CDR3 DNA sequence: TGCAGCGTGGCGACAGCGGTGACAGATACGCAGTATTTT. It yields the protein CSVATAVTDTQYF.

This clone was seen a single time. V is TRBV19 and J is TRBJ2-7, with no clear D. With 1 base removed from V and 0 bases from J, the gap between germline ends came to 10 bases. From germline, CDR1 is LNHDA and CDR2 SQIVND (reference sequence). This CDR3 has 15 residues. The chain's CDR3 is CASSIAQASSYEQYF. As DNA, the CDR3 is TGTGCCAGTAGTATAGCCCAGGCCTCCTCCTACGAGCAGTACTTC.

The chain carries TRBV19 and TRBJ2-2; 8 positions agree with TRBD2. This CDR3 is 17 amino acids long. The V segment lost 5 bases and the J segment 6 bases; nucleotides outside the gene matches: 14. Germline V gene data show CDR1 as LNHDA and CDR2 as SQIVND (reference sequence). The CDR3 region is CASSPYLGLVRSGELFF. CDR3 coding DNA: TGTGCCAGTAGTCCATATTTGGGACTAGTTAGGTCCGGGGAGCTGTTTTTT.

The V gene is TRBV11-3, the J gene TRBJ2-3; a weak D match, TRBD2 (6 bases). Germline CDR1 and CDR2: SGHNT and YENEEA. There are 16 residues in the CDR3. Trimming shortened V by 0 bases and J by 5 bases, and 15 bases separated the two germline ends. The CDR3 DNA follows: TGTGCCAGCAGCTTAGATTTGTCGGGAGTGGGAGATACGCAGTATTTT. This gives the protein CASSLDLSGVGDTQYF.

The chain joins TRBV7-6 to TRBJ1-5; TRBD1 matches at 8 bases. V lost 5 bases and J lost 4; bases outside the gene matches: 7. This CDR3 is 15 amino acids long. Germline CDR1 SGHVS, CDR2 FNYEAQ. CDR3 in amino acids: CASSKAGGWNQPQHF. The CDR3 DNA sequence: TGTGCCAGCAGCAAAGCAGGGGGCTGGAATCAGCCCCAGCATTTT.

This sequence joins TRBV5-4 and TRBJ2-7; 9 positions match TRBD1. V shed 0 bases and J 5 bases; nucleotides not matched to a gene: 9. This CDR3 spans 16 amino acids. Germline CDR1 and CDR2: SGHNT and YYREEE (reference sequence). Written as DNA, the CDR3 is TGTGCCAGCAGCTTGGCCTTCGGGACAGGGTCTAACGAGCAGTACTTC. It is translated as CASSLAFGTGSNEQYF. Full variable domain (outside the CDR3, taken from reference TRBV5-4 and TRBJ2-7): ETGVTQSPTHLIKTRGQQVTLRCSSQSGHNTVSWYQQALGQGPQFIFQYYREEENGRGNFPPRFSGLQFPNYSSELNVNALELDDSALYLCASSLAFGTGSNEQYFGPGTRLTVT.

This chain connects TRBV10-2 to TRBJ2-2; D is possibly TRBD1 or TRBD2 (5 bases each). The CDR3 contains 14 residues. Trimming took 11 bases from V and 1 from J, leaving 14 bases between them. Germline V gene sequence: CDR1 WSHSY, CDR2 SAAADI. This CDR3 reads CASGDRQNTGELFF. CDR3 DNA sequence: TGCGCCTCCGGGGACCGGCAGAACACCGGGGAGCTGTTTTTT.

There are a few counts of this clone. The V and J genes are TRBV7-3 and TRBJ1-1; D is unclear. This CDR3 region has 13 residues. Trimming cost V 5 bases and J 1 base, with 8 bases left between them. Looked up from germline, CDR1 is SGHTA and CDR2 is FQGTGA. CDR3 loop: CASSPEGNTEAFF. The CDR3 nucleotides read TGTGCCAGCAGCCCAGAGGGGAACACTGAAGCTTTCTTT.

DNA of the CDR3: TGTGCCAGCAGTTTACATCGCCCGCTCCGGGCCGCCAGGGGCACAGATACGCAGTATTTT. Translating gives CASSLHRPLRAARGTDTQYF. This chain connects TRBV27 to TRBJ2-3, with D tentatively TRBD1 (5 bases). V was pared by 2 bases and J by 1 base, with 25 bases between. The germline CDR1 and CDR2 sequences are MNHEY and SMNVEV (reference sequence). There are 20 residues in the CDR3.

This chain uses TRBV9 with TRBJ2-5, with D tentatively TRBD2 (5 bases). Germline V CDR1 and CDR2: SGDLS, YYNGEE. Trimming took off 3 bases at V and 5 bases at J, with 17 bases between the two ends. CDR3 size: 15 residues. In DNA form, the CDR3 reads TGTGCCAGCAGCGCCGAGGGTCCCCTCCGGGAGACCCAGTACTTC. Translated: CASSAEGPLRETQYF.

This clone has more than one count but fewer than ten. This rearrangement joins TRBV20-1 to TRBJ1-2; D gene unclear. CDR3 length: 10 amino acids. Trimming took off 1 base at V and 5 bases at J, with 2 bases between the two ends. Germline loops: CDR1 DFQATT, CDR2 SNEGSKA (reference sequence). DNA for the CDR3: TGCAGTGCTAGAGTTTATGGCTACACCTTC. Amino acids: CSARVYGYTF.

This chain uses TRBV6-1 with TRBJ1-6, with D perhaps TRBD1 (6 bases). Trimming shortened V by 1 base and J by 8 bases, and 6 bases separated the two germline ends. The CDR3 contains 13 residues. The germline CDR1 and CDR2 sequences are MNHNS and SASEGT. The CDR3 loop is CASSEDRDSPLHF. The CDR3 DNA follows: TGTGCCAGCAGTGAAGACAGGGATTCACCCCTCCACTTT.